Presented here are 19 T cell receptor beta chains from one specimen sequenced in a study of Graves' ophthalmopathy and Graves' hyperthyroidism. TCR beta CDR3 regions were amplified from RNA transcripts. HTBI primers were used in a first-round RT-PCR, which preceded a second-round multiplex PCR. TCRdb re-called the multiplex PCR reads with MiXCR, one entry per CDR3 protein. Of over a million distinct CDR3 sequences listed, about 36% are singletons. Sequenced material: peripheral blood or thyroid tissue (not recorded which). The source of these receptors is an adult man with Graves' hyperthyroidism.

In its sample, this clonotype was seen a few times. A clone one base away is much larger, so this may be a read error. Written as DNA, the CDR3 is TGTGCCACTTTAGAGGACAGGGGTTACGAGCAGCACTTC. Amino acid sequence: CATLEDRGYEQHF. The rearrangement uses TRBV10-3 and TRBJ2-7, with TRBD1 identical over 9 bases. CDR1 ENHRY and CDR2 SYGVKD come from the germline V gene. This CDR3 is 13 amino acids long.

This clonotype has ten or more counts. The rearrangement links TRBV6-5 to TRBJ1-2; D not resolved. This CDR3 comprises 14 residues. The germline V and J ends were trimmed by 4 bases and 8 bases, with 17 bases remaining between them. The germline V gene has CDR1 MNHEY and CDR2 SVGAGI. The CDR3 is CASSSWVGPGGYTF. CDR3 bases: TGTGCCAGCAGTTCCTGGGTGGGCCCGGGGGGCTACACCTTC.

At least ten counts were recorded for this clonotype. The chain combines TRBV7-9 with TRBJ1-2; D is unclear. The CDR3 consists of 15 residues. Per the germline V gene, CDR1 is SEHNR and CDR2 is FQNEAQ (reference sequence). Between the trimmed V and J ends, which lost 4 bases and 2 bases, there was a span of 14 bases. In DNA form, the CDR3 reads TGTGCCAGCAGCTCTACCCCCGGATCCAACTATGGCTACACCTTC. Translated, it gives CASSSTPGSNYGYTF.

As for this clonotype: A much larger clonotype is one base distant, so this may be a read error. The gene calls are TRBV2 and TRBJ1-5; 9 nucleotides align to TRBD1. The CDR3 loop spans 16 amino acids. Germline CDR1 SNHLY, CDR2 FYNNEI. J was trimmed by 1 base and V by 5 bases; bases with no gene match: 6. The CDR3 DNA reads as TGTGCCAGCAGTTTGGACAGGGGAGTCAGCAATCAGCCCCAGCATTTT. This encodes CASSLDRGVSNQPQHF. The whole variable domain, remainder taken from reference TRBV2 and TRBJ1-5, is EPEVTQTPSHQVTQMGQEVILRCVPISNHLYFYWYRQILGQKVEFLVSFYNNEISEKSEIFDDQFSVERPDGSNFTLKIRSTKLEDSAMYFCASSLDRGVSNQPQHFGDGTRLSIL.

The V and J genes are TRBV29-1 and TRBJ1-2, with 9 bases aligning to TRBD1. In germline, CDR1 is SQVTM, CDR2 ANQGSEA. This CDR3 has 13 residues. V gave up 8 bases and J gave up 4 bases; unmatched junction bases: 8. The CDR3 DNA reads TGCAGCTTGCCCGGGACAGGGACCTATGGCTACACCTTC. It specifies CSLPGTGTYGYTF. Complete variable domain (other parts from reference TRBV29-1 and TRBJ1-2): SAVISQKPSRDICQRGTSLTIQCQVDSQVTMMFWYRQQPGQSLTLIATANQGSEATYESGFVIDKFPISRPNLTFSTLTVSNMSPEDSSIYLCSLPGTGTYGYTFGSGTRLTVV.

This clonotype showed up just a few times. The CDR3 DNA reads as TGTGCCAGCAGTATGACAGGGGGCTATCAGCCCCAGCATTTT. As protein: CASSMTGGYQPQHF. The V call is TRBV2, the J call TRBJ1-5; 10 bases are a match to TRBD1. The CDR3 consists of 14 residues. The V gene's germline CDR1 is SNHLY and CDR2 FYNNEI. V lost 5 bases, J lost 5 bases, and 3 bases stayed unmatched.

This clonotype was recorded once. The chain uses TRBV7-8 and TRBJ1-5; the match to TRBD1 covers 8 bases. The length of the CDR3 is 15 residues. Germline assignment: CDR1 SGHVS and CDR2 FQNEAQ. Germline trimming cut 5 bases from V and 2 bases from J; bases unmatched to any gene: 5. This chain's CDR3 is CASSPGQDGNQPQHF. CDR3 DNA sequence: TGTGCCAGCAGCCCGGGACAGGACGGCAATCAGCCCCAGCATTTT. The whole variable domain, filled in from reference TRBV7-8 and TRBJ1-5, reads GAGVSQSPRYKVAKRGQDVALRCDPISGHVSLFWYQQALGQGPEFLTYFQNEAQLDKSGLPSDRFFAERPEGSVSTLKIQRTQQEDSAVYLCASSPGQDGNQPQHFGDGTRLSIL.

The chain couples TRBV7-8 to TRBJ2-2, with D perhaps being TRBD1 or TRBD2 (6 bases each). Trimming left V 7 bases short and J 1 base short, with 13 bases between. The CDR3 consists of 15 residues. Looked up from germline, CDR1 is SGHVS and CDR2 is FQNEAQ. The CDR3 bases are TGTGCCAGCATCCTAGCGACAGGGAACACCGGGGAGCTGTTTTTT. Amino acids: CASILATGNTGELFF.

This clonotype has just a few counts. V gene TRBV20-1 combines with J gene TRBJ2-7; D not certain. The CDR3 totals 12 residues. V was pared by 3 bases and J by 7 bases, with 13 bases between. The V gene's germline CDR1 is DFQATT and CDR2 SNEGSKA (reference sequence). The CDR3 region has the DNA TGCAGTGCTAGGGGTGGAGTAGAGGAGCAGTACTTC. It yields the protein CSARGGVEEQYF.

The CDR3 nucleotides read TGTGCCAGCAGCGTCTGCAGATGGACAGGGGGGGACCACGAGCAGTACTTC. The encoded protein is CASSVCRWTGGDHEQYF. J is TRBJ2-7 and V is TRBV7-2, with 10 bases fitting TRBD1. Trimming cost V 5 bases and J 5 bases; bases outside gene matches: 15. CDR1 SGHTA and CDR2 FQGNSA come from the germline V gene. There are 17 residues in the CDR3.

This clonotype appeared a single time. This chain connects TRBV2 to TRBJ1-1, with D perhaps matching TRBD1 (6 bases). V shed 4 bases and J shed 4 bases, with 13 bases lying between them. The CDR3 sequence is 14 residues long. Germline assignment: CDR1 SNHLY and CDR2 FYNNEI. DNA for the CDR3: TGTGCCAGCAGTGGGGGGGGCGTAACCACTGAAGCTTTCTTT. Protein product: CASSGGGVTTEAFF.

This clonotype was seen repeatedly, ten times or more. The chain joins TRBV6-2 or TRBV6-3 to TRBJ1-2; perhaps TRBD1 as D (6 bases). This CDR3 comprises 13 residues. V lost 10 bases and J 4 bases, leaving 16 bases between the germline ends. Germline CDR1 reads MNHEY; CDR2 reads SVGEGT. Here the CDR3 reads CATARTESYGYTF. In DNA form, the CDR3 reads TGTGCCACCGCTAGGACAGAGAGCTATGGCTACACCTTC.

This clonotype came up many times. The genes are TRBV10-2 and TRBJ1-5; perhaps TRBD1 as D (6 bases). Per germline, CDR1 WSHSY and CDR2 SAAADI. Between the trimmed V and J ends, which lost 2 bases and 2 bases, there was a span of 13 bases. The CDR3 extends over 16 amino acids. CDR3 coding DNA: TGCGCCAGCAGTGAGGGGTGGGGGGCAGGCAATCAGCCCCAGCATTTT. The encoded protein is CASSEGWGAGNQPQHF.

This clonotype was seen repeatedly, ten times or more. The rearrangement uses TRBV20-1 and TRBJ1-1; D is ambiguous. There are 14 residues in the CDR3. Germline values: CDR1 DFQATT, CDR2 SNEGSKA (reference sequence). Trimming took 5 bases from V and 0 from J, leaving 13 bases between them. CDR3 amino acids: CSAPFEIMNTEAFF. CDR3 DNA: TGCAGTGCTCCCTTTGAAATTATGAACACTGAAGCTTTCTTT.

V and J are TRBV10-3 and TRBJ1-2, with D unclear. The CDR3 is made up of 10 amino acids. With 10 bases removed from V and 7 bases from J, the gap between germline ends came to 10 bases. Germline assignment: CDR1 ENHRY and CDR2 SYGVKD. DNA for the CDR3: TGTGCCACAATTGGGTCTGGCTACACCTTC. Amino acids: CATIGSGYTF.

The rearrangement joins TRBV12-3 or TRBV12-4 to TRBJ2-3; 12 bases agree with TRBD2. Trimming cost V 3 bases and J 4 bases; bases outside gene matches: 2. CDR3 length: 15 residues. The DNA of the CDR3 is TGTGCCAGCAGTTTGGGACTAGCGGGTCCAGATACGCAGTATTTT. Translation gives CASSLGLAGPDTQYF.

This clonotype was recorded at least ten times. This chain connects TRBV7-8 to TRBJ2-7; 7 bases align to TRBD2. Germline assignment: CDR1 SGHVS and CDR2 FQNEAQ. V trimming: 1 base; J trimming: 2 bases; junction bases outside the gene matches: 2. This CDR3 spans 14 amino acids. The CDR3 bases are TGTGCCAGCAGCTTAGTGGGAGGGCCCTACGAGCAGTACTTC. Encoded protein: CASSLVGGPYEQYF.

This clonotype showed up many times. The chain employs TRBV5-1 and TRBJ1-1; D is uncertain. Germline assignment: CDR1 SGHRS and CDR2 YFSETQ. V dropped 4 bases and J dropped 0 bases, with 10 bases sitting between them. The CDR3 is 14 residues long. CDR3 protein: CASSPERLNTEAFF. The CDR3 DNA reads as TGCGCCAGCAGCCCGGAACGGTTGAACACTGAAGCTTTCTTT.

This clonotype was observed many times. The rearrangement links TRBV20-1 to TRBJ2-2; 9 nucleotides align to TRBD2. The trim removed 3 bases at V and 5 bases at J, leaving 7 bases unmatched. Germline loops: CDR1 DFQATT, CDR2 SNEGSKA (reference sequence). CDR3 length: 15 residues. The CDR3 loop reads CSASMSGGFTGELFF. CDR3 sequence (DNA): TGCAGTGCTAGTATGAGCGGGGGGTTTACCGGGGAGCTGTTTTTT.